A single sample gave rise to the 11 T cell receptor beta chains below, sequenced in a study of identical twins. Using its own MiXCR run on the 5' RACE reads, TCRdb lists one record per CDR3 protein. The sample lists fewer than 250,000 distinct CDR3 sequences; less than 9.5% were seen once. The sequenced sample was memory (CD45RO+) T cells sorted from blood. The receptor set was obtained from a woman aged 18-30 years in good health.

This clonotype was observed a few times. The chain links TRBV24-1 to TRBJ2-2, with 14 bases matching TRBD2. Per germline, CDR1 KGHDR and CDR2 SFDVKD. Trimming removed 3 bases from V and 7 bases from J; junction bases left unmatched: 3. The CDR3 is made up of 16 amino acids. DNA of the CDR3: TGTGCCACCAGTGATGGACTAGCGGGGGGCTTCGGGGAGCTGTTTTTT. Translating it yields CATSDGLAGGFGELFF.

The V gene is TRBV20-1, the J gene TRBJ1-1; D perhaps matches TRBD1 (5 bases). Germline V gene sequence: CDR1 DFQATT, CDR2 SNEGSKA (reference sequence). CDR3 size: 14 residues. Between the trimmed V and J ends, which lost 3 bases and 5 bases, there was a span of 16 bases. The CDR3, as DNA: TGCAGTGCTAGGGGGCCGGCGGACGCAACTGAAGCTTTCTTT. Amino acids: CSARGPADATEAFF.

The V call is TRBV20-1, the J call TRBJ1-6; TRBD1 matches 9 bases. After removal of 2 bases from V and 10 bases from J, the junction contained 9 bases not matched to a gene. This CDR3 contains 15 residues. Germline lookup yields CDR1 DFQATT and CDR2 SNEGSKA (reference sequence). Here the CDR3 DNA reads TGCAGTGCTAGATCCTCCGGACAGGGGAACTCACCCCTCCACTTT. It translates to CSARSSGQGNSPLHF.

The chain employs TRBV9 and TRBJ2-7; 9 bases map to TRBD2. The CDR3 loop spans 13 amino acids. With V trimmed by 0 bases and J by 7 bases, 2 bases remained unmatched. Germline loops: CDR1 SGDLS, CDR2 YYNGEE. Here the CDR3 DNA reads TGTGCCAGCAGCGTAGGACTAGCGGAAGAGCAGTACTTC. Its translation is CASSVGLAEEQYF. The full variable domain, with the rest looked up from reference TRBV9 and TRBJ2-7, is DSGVTQTPKHLITATGQRVTLRCSPRSGDLSVYWYQQSLDQGLQFLIQYYNGEERAKGNILERFSAQQFPDLHSELNLSSLELGDSALYFCASSVGLAEEQYFGPGTRLTVT.

In this sample, this clonotype turned up many times. The genes are TRBV15 and TRBJ1-5; the D gene is possibly TRBD1 (5 bases). The V gene lost 0 bases and the J gene lost 4 bases, with 13 bases spanning the gap. The CDR3 totals 16 residues. The germline V gene encodes CDR1 LNHNV and CDR2 YYDKDF (reference sequence). CDR3 nucleotides: TGTGCCACCAGCAGAGATGGGGGGGTGGGGAATCAGCCCCAGCATTTT. Its protein product is CATSRDGGVGNQPQHF.

Concerning this clonotype: Being one base from a much bigger clone, this may be a read error. V gene TRBV20-1 combines with J gene TRBJ2-5; 8 nucleotides agree with TRBD2. Germline CDR1 is DFQATT and CDR2 is SNEGSKA (reference sequence). The CDR3 loop spans 16 amino acids. CDR3 sequence reads: CSARGDPSGSQGTQYF. CDR3 nucleotides: TGCAGTGCTAGAGGGGACCCTAGCGGGTCCCAAGGGACCCAGTACTTC.

J is TRBJ1-6 and V is TRBV20-1; tentative D call: TRBD1 (6 bases). The CDR3 is made up of 11 amino acids. The germline CDR1 and CDR2 sequences are DFQATT and SNEGSKA (reference sequence). V was clipped by 6 bases and J by 10 bases, with 10 bases between them. As DNA, the CDR3 is TGCAGTGCCAAGAGGGGGTCACCCCTCCACTTT. It translates to CSAKRGSPLHF.

This clonotype was seen more than once but under ten times. The chain employs TRBV7-3 and TRBJ1-3; no reliable D call. CDR1 and CDR2 (germline): SGHTA, FQGTGA. This CDR3 has 18 amino acids. V was trimmed by 5 bases and J by 0 bases, leaving 20 bases between them. CDR3: CASSHREGRFSSGNTIYF. CDR3 bases: TGTGCCAGCAGCCATCGGGAGGGCAGGTTCTCCTCTGGAAACACCATATATTTT.

The chain combines TRBV10-3 with TRBJ2-1, with 9 bases lining up with TRBD1. The CDR3 contains 15 residues. The V gene's germline CDR1 is ENHRY and CDR2 SYGVKD. After removal of 3 bases from V and 7 bases from J, the junction contained 7 bases not matched to a gene. CDR3 sequence reads: CAISELGTGLNEQFF. The CDR3 DNA follows: TGTGCCATCAGTGAATTGGGGACAGGGCTTAATGAGCAGTTCTTC.

This chain connects TRBV5-1 to TRBJ2-1; the D gene is possibly TRBD1 (5 bases). Per germline, CDR1 SGHRS and CDR2 YFSETQ. Between the trimmed V and J ends, which lost 2 bases and 9 bases, there was a span of 9 bases. The CDR3 is 12 amino acids. The CDR3 DNA reads TGCGCCAGCAGCTTTCAGGGTGGTGAGCAGTTCTTC. Translated, it gives CASSFQGGEQFF.

At least ten counts were recorded for this clonotype. The rearrangement uses TRBV10-3 and TRBJ1-5; no firm D call. The CDR3 has 14 residues. Germline assignment: CDR1 ENHRY and CDR2 SYGVKD. V shed 10 bases and J shed 2 bases, with 15 bases lying between them. The CDR3 region has the DNA TGTGCCACTATGTCCCAGTCCGGCAATCAGCCCCAGCATTTT. Translation: CATMSQSGNQPQHF.